Listed here are 23 T cell receptor beta chains from one sample, sequenced in a study of cytomegalovirus exposure and HLA in healthy donors. A multiplex PCR was run with 60 Vbeta primers and 13 Jbeta primers. Measured with immunoSEQ multiplex PCR; TCRdb has only the in-frame clones, and not every one. Altogether about 180,000 clones are present, about three quarters being singletons, with the ten largest covering approximately 6.3%. Sequences were obtained from PBMCs. The receptors derive from a man aged 35-49 years in good health and CMV-seropositive.

Concerning this clone itself: A much larger clone lies a single base off, so this may be a read error. The genes are TRBV5-4 and TRBJ2-7; TRBD2 matches at 9 bases. CDR1 is SGHNT, CDR2 YYREEE, per germline (reference sequence). The CDR3 length is 15 residues. V was pared by 2 bases and J by 3 bases, with 6 bases of the junction left unmatched. Here the CDR3 DNA reads TGTGCCAGCAGCTTTAGTCTAGCGGGAATCTACGAGCAGTACTTC. This codes for CASSFSLAGIYEQYF.

This chain joins TRBV19 and TRBJ1-1, with D possibly TRBD1 on 6 matching bases. There are 13 residues in the CDR3. V shed 5 bases and J shed 10 bases, with 17 bases lying between them. Germline V lookup: CDR1 LNHDA, CDR2 SQIVND (reference sequence). The CDR3 DNA reads TGTGCCAGTAGTCCCCAGGCAGGGGCCGGAGCTTTCTTT. This sequence encodes CASSPQAGAGAFF.

The V and J genes are TRBV29-1 and TRBJ2-5, with D possibly being TRBD1 (6 bases). Near its end, the DNA agrees better with TRBJ2-7, so the J call may be wrong. Germline V CDR1 and CDR2: SQVTM, ANQGSEA. This CDR3 is 13 amino acids long. The CDR3 nucleotides are TGCAGCGTTAGGGACACAACGGCCTACGAGCAGTACTTC. Translating gives CSVRDTTAYEQYF.

This chain connects TRBV5-8 to TRBJ2-1, with 8 bases aligning to TRBD2. The CDR3 length is 14 residues. Looked up from germline, CDR1 is SGHTS and CDR2 is YDEGEE. With 7 bases clipped from V and 4 bases from J, the junction kept 7 bases outside the gene matches. The CDR3 protein is CASVTGGPYNEQFF. The CDR3 coding sequence is TGTGCCAGCGTCACGGGGGGGCCATACAATGAGCAGTTCTTC. Full variable domain (missing parts from reference TRBV5-8 and TRBJ2-1): EAGVTQSPTHLIKTRGQQATLRCSPISGHTSVYWYQQALGLGLQFLLWYDEGEERNRGNFPPRFSGRQFPNYSSELNVNALELEDSALYLCASVTGGPYNEQFFGPGTRLTVL.

This clone was found a few times. The sample carries other DNA sequences with the same CDR3. The chain links TRBV28 to TRBJ2-7; TRBD2 agrees at 9 bases. The CDR3 has 13 amino acids. V lost 6 bases, J lost 2 bases, and 2 bases stayed unmatched. Germline CDR1 reads MDHEN; CDR2 reads SYDVKM. The CDR3: CASRAGGPYEQYF. The CDR3 DNA sequence: TGTGCCAGCAGGGCGGGAGGGCCCTACGAGCAGTACTTC.

In its sample, this clone was seen once. The rearrangement joins TRBV7-8 to TRBJ2-7, with D possibly TRBD2 on 6 matching bases. The V gene lost 3 bases and the J gene lost 6 bases, with 18 bases spanning the gap. This CDR3 contains 15 residues. The germline CDR1 and CDR2 sequences are SGHVS and FQNEAQ. CDR3 nucleotide sequence: TGTGCCAGCAGCTTGACCGGGACTCCCTTGAGCGAGCAGTACTTC. Translated, it gives CASSLTGTPLSEQYF.

The chain recombines TRBV28 with TRBJ1-5; the D is unclear. This CDR3 has 13 amino acids. Germline V lookup: CDR1 MDHEN, CDR2 SYDVKM. Trimming shortened V by 3 bases and J by 6 bases, and 9 bases separated the two germline ends. The DNA for the CDR3 is TGTGCCAGCAGTTTTGAGGCGGGTCAGCCCCAGCATTTT. Its translation: CASSFEAGQPQHF.

The chain is built from TRBV6-5 and TRBJ1-2; TRBD1 might be the D (5 bases). Germline assignment: CDR1 MNHEY and CDR2 SVGAGI. This CDR3 is built from 13 residues. V lost 4 bases, J lost 8 bases, and 14 bases lay in between. The chain's CDR3 is CASSFVPRGGYTF. The CDR3 DNA reads as TGTGCCAGCAGTTTCGTCCCTAGGGGAGGCTACACCTTC.

This rearrangement joins TRBV29-1 to TRBJ2-3, with D perhaps matching TRBD1 (5 bases). The V end lost 4 bases, the J end lost 7 bases, and 18 bases lay between the germline ends. Germline lookup yields CDR1 SQVTM and CDR2 ANQGSEA. The CDR3 totals 14 residues. The CDR3 region has the DNA TGCAGCGTTGGGAACAGGTCAGGTCGATATACGCAGTATTTT. Translating gives CSVGNRSGRYTQYF.

The CDR3 is CSVTGTGHYEQYF. The CDR3 DNA is TGCAGCGTGACCGGGACAGGGCATTACGAGCAGTACTTC. The chain links TRBV29-1 to TRBJ2-5; the match to TRBD1 covers 9 bases. The J call may be incorrect, as the DNA end agrees better with TRBJ2-7. CDR1 SQVTM and CDR2 ANQGSEA come from the germline V gene. The CDR3 has 13 amino acids.

The genes are TRBV5-8 and TRBJ1-1; weak D call: TRBD1 (6 bases). The CDR3 sequence is 14 residues long. CDR1 is SGHTS, CDR2 YDEGEE, per germline. V was trimmed by 4 bases and J by 4 bases, leaving 14 bases between them. The CDR3 loop reads CASSITGLGTEAFF. The CDR3 DNA follows: TGTGCCAGCAGCATTACAGGGTTAGGCACTGAAGCTTTCTTT.

The chain links TRBV10-1 to TRBJ2-2; possibly TRBD2 for D (5 bases). The CDR3 covers 11 residues. Germline values: CDR1 WNHNN, CDR2 SYGVQD (reference sequence). The V and J ends lost 3 bases and 9 bases respectively, with 5 bases between them. CDR3 coding DNA: TGCGCCAGCAGTGACGGGAGGGAGCTGTTTTTT. It encodes CASSDGRELFF.

This rearrangement joins TRBV28 to TRBJ2-1; D gene unclear. Trimming stripped 6 bases from V and 0 bases from J, with 12 bases between. This CDR3 is 15 amino acids long. CDR1 is MDHEN and CDR2 is SYDVKM in the germline V gene. DNA of the CDR3: TGTGCCAGCAGCCCTCCTAGAAACTCCTACAATGAGCAGTTCTTC. This sequence encodes CASSPPRNSYNEQFF. Combining the CDR3 with reference TRBV28 and TRBJ2-1 gives the whole variable domain DVKVTQSSRYLVKRTGEKVFLECVQDMDHENMFWYRQDPGLGLRLIYFSYDVKMKEKGDIPEGYSVSREKKERFSLILESASTNQTSMYLCASSPPRNSYNEQFFGPGTRLTVL.

This chain links TRBV11-2 with TRBJ2-7; 7 positions agree with TRBD2. This CDR3 is 15 amino acids long. Trimming removed 6 bases from V and 7 bases from J; junction bases left unmatched: 15. The V gene's germline CDR1 is SGHAT and CDR2 FQNNGV. The CDR3: CASRRIGGGPREQYF. CDR3 DNA sequence: TGTGCCAGCAGAAGGATCGGGGGAGGGCCGCGGGAGCAGTACTTC.

The chain employs TRBV27 and TRBJ2-2; 7 bases are shared with TRBD2. Germline CDR1 reads MNHEY; CDR2 reads SMNVEV (reference sequence). The V and J ends lost 6 bases and 0 bases, in that order; junction bases with no gene match: 1. The CDR3 covers 14 residues. The CDR3 DNA follows: TGTGCCAGCAGGAGCGGGGCGAACACCGGGGAGCTGTTTTTT. Residues: CASRSGANTGELFF.

This clone showed up just a few times. A junction end diverges from the germline sequence, so it may reflect a read error. This chain links TRBV28 with TRBJ2-6, with 9 bases matching TRBD1. The CDR3 consists of 19 residues. Germline CDR1 is MDHEN and CDR2 is SYDVKM. The CDR3 coding sequence is TGTGCCAGCAGCAGCCCCTTTCCGGGACAGGGTAATGGGGCCAACGGCCTGACTTTC. This encodes CASSSPFPGQGNGANGLTF.

V is TRBV4-1 and J is TRBJ1-2, with D perhaps TRBD1 (6 bases). Trimming removed 5 bases from V and 4 bases from J, with 14 bases in between. The germline V gene encodes CDR1 MGHRA and CDR2 YSYEKL. This CDR3 has 14 amino acids. The chain's CDR3 is CASSSSGGPYGYTF. The CDR3 DNA sequence: TGCGCCAGCAGCTCGTCCGGGGGGCCCTATGGCTACACCTTC.

The chain carries TRBV27 and TRBJ1-2; tentatively, D is TRBD1 (6 bases). The V end was cut by 3 bases, the J end by 2 bases, with 10 bases between. CDR1 is MNHEY, CDR2 SMNVEV, per germline (reference sequence). There are 14 residues in the CDR3. CDR3 DNA: TGTGCCAGCAGTTTCAACAGGGAAAACTATGGCTACACCTTC. Its translation is CASSFNRENYGYTF.

CDR3 sequence (DNA): TGTGCCAGTAGTCCAAGCCCCTCTGGAAACACCATATATTTT. Translated, it gives CASSPSPSGNTIYF. The chain couples TRBV19 to TRBJ1-3, with D unclear. V was shortened by 5 bases and J by 0 bases, with 8 bases between the two germline ends. The CDR3 runs to 14 residues. Germline CDR1 LNHDA, CDR2 SQIVND (reference sequence).

The V gene is TRBV19, the J gene TRBJ1-1; D gene uncertain. Trimming pared 3 bases from V and 0 bases from J, leaving 8 bases between. The CDR3 runs 14 residues. Germline CDR1 LNHDA, CDR2 SQIVND (reference sequence). The CDR3, as DNA: TGTGCCAGTAGTATGTCAACAGTGAACACTGAAGCTTTCTTT. This gives the protein CASSMSTVNTEAFF.

This clone came up once. The chain combines TRBV19 with TRBJ1-5; 7 bases align to TRBD1. With 4 bases clipped from V and 9 bases from J, the junction kept 12 bases outside the gene matches. CDR3 length: 15 residues. CDR1 is LNHDA and CDR2 is SQIVND in the germline V gene (reference sequence). Written as DNA, the CDR3 is TGTGCCAGTAGTAGCGGGACAGTGAGGCATCGGCCCCAGCATTTT. Translated: CASSSGTVRHRPQHF. The entire variable domain, with the rest obtained from reference TRBV19 and TRBJ1-5, is as follows: DGGITQSPKYLFRKEGQNVTLSCEQNLNHDAMYWYRQDPGQGLRLIYYSQIVNDFQKGDIAEGYSVSREKKESFPLTVTSAQKNPTAFYLCASSSGTVRHRPQHFGDGTRLSIL.

This chain connects TRBV27 to TRBJ2-6, with D perhaps TRBD1 (5 bases). The CDR3 runs to 17 residues. The germline V and J ends were trimmed by 4 bases and 3 bases, with 16 bases remaining between them. Per the germline V gene, CDR1 is MNHEY and CDR2 is SMNVEV (reference sequence). CDR3 coding DNA: TGTGCCAGCAGTTCCCGAAAGGGGCTAGGTGGGGCCAACGTCCTGACTTTC. This sequence encodes CASSSRKGLGGANVLTF.

Points on this clone: One junction end does not reproduce the germline sequence, and a read error may be involved. V usage is TRBV5-1 and J usage is TRBJ1-1; no clear D. This CDR3 comprises 12 residues. Per germline, CDR1 SGHRS and CDR2 YFSETQ. This chain's CDR3 is CASGLGNSEAFF. The CDR3 region has the DNA TGCGCCAGCGGCCTGGGAAACAGTGAAGCTTTCTTT.